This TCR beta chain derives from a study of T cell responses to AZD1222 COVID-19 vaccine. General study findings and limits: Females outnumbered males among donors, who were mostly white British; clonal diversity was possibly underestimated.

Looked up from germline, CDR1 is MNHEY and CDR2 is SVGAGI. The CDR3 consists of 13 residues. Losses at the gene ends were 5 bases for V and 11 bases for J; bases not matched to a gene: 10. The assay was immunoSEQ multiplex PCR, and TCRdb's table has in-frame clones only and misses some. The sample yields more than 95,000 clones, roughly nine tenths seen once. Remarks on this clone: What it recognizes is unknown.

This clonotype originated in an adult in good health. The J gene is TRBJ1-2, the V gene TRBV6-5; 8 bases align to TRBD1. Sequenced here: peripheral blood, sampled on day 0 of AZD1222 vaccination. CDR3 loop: CASSTRQGSRYTF. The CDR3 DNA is TGTGCCAGCAGTACCCGACAGGGGAGTAGGTACACCTTC.